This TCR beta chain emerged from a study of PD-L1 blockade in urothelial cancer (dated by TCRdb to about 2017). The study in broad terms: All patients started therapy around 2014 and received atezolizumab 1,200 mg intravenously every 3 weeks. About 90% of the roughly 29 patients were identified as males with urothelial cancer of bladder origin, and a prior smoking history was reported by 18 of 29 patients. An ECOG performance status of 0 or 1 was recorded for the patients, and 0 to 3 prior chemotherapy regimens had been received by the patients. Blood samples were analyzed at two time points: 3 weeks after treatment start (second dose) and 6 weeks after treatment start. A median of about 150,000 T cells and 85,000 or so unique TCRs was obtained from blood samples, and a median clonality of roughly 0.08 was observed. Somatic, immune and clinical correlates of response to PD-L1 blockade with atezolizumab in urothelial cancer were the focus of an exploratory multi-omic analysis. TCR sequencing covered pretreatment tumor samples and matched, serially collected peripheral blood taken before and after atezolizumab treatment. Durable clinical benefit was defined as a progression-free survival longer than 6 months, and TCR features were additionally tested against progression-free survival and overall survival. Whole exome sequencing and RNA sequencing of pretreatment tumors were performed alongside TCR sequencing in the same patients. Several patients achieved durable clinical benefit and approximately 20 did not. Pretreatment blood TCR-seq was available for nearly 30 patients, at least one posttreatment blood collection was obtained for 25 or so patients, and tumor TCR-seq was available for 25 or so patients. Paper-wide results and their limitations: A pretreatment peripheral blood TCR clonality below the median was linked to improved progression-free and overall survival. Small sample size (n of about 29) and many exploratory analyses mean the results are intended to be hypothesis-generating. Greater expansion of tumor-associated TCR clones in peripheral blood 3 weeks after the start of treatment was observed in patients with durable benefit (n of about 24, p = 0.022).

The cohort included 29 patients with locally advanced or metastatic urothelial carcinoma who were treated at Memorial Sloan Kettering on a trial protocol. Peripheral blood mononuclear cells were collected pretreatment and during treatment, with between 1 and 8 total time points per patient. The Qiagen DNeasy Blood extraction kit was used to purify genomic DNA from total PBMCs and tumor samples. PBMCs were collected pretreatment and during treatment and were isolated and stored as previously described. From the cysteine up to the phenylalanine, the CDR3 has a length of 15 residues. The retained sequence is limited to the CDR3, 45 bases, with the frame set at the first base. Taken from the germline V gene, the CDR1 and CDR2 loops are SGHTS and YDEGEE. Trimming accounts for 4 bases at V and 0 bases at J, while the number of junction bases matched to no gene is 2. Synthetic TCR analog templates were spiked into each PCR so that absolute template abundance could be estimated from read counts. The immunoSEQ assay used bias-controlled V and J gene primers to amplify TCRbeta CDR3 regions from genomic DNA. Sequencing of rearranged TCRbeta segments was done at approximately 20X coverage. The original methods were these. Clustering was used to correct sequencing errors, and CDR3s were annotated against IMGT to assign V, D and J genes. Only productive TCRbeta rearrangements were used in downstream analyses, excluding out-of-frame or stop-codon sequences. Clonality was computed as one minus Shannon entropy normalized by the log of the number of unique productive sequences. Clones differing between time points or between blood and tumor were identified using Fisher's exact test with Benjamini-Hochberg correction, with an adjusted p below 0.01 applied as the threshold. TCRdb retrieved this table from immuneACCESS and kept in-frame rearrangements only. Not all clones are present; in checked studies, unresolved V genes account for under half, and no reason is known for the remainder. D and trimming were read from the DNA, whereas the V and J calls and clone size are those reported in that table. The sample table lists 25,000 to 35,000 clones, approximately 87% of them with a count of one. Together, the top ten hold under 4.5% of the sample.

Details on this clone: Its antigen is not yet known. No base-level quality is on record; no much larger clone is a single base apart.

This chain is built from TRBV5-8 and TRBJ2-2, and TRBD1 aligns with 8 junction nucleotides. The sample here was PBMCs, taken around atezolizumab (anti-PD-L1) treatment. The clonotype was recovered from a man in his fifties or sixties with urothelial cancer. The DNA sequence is TGTGCCAGCAGCCCCAGGGGGCCGAACACCGGGGAGCTGTTTTTT. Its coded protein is CASSPRGPNTGELFF.